This T cell receptor beta chain was retrieved from a study of OX40 agonist ivuxolimab in advanced cancers. The study's findings and limits: Relatively little clonal expansion, among the lowest observed, appeared in partial responders at 0.1-3.0 mg/kg.

As regards this clone: Its antigen is undetermined.

TCRdb's copy holds only in-frame clones and misses some; the assay was immunoSEQ multiplex PCR. The data show about 100,000 clones, with approximately 90% seen just once and roughly 0.53% held by the top ten. V was cut by 0 bases and J by 12 bases, with 18 bases left in between. This CDR3 has 14 residues. Germline-derived CDR1 and CDR2 are LGHNA and YSLEER. The input for sequencing was CD4+ or CD8+ T cells sorted from blood, taken in a trial of the OX40 agonist ivuxolimab. The source is an adult with an advanced solid tumor such as melanoma, head and neck, liver or kidney cancer. V and J are TRBV4-3 and TRBJ2-7; D is perhaps TRBD1 or TRBD2 (5 bases each). The CDR3 is CASSQDTGTHSWYF. The DNA for the CDR3 is TGCGCCAGCAGCCAAGATACCGGGACCCACTCTTGGTACTTC.